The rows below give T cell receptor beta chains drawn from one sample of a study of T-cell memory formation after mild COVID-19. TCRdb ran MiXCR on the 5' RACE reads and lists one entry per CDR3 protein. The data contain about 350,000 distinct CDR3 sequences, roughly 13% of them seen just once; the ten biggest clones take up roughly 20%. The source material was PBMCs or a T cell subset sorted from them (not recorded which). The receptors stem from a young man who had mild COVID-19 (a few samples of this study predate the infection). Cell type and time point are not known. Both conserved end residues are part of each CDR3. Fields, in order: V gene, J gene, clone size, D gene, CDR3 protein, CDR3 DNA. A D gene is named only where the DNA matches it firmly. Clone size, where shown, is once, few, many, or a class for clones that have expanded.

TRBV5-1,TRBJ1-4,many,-,CASSVISGDEKLFF,TGCGCCAGCAGCGTGATAAGTGGGGATGAAAAACTGTTTTTT
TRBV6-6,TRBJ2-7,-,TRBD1,CASSSPEGQGSYEQYF,TGTGCCAGCAGTTCCCCAGAGGGACAGGGCTCCTACGAGCAGTACTTC
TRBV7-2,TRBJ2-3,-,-,CASSLYLGDTQYF,TGTGCCAGCAGCTTATATCTGGGGGATACGCAGTATTTT
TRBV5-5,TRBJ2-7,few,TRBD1,CASRSTGTEYEQYF,TGTGCCAGCAGATCGACCGGGACAGAGTACGAGCAGTACTTC
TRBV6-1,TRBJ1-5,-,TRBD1,CASSDPDRTNSNQPQHF,TGTGCCAGCAGTGACCCGGACAGGACCAATAGCAATCAGCCCCAGCATTTT
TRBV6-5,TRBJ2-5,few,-,CASSSGTSFSQETQYF,TGTGCCAGCAGCTCCGGGACAAGTTTCTCCCAAGAGACCCAGTACTTC
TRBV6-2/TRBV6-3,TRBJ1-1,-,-,CASSWDYIGQKNTEAFF,TGTGCCAGCAGTTGGGACTACATCGGACAGAAGAACACTGAAGCTTTCTTT
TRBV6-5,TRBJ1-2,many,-,CASSYSGTRGYTF,TGTGCCAGCAGTTACTCAGGGACGCGTGGCTACACCTTC
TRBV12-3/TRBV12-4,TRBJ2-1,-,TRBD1,CASTRGQGGYNEQFF,TGTGCCAGCACTAGGGGACAGGGGGGCTACAATGAGCAGTTCTTC
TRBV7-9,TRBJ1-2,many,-,CASSPFRGRGYTF,TGTGCCAGCAGCCCCTTTAGGGGGAGAGGCTACACCTTC
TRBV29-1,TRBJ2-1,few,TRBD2,CSVLGLAGYGNYNEQFF,TGCAGCGTTTTGGGACTAGCGGGATACGGCAATTACAATGAGCAGTTCTTC
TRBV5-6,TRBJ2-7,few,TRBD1,CASSLQGARDEQYF,TGTGCCAGCAGCTTGCAGGGGGCAAGGGACGAGCAGTACTTC
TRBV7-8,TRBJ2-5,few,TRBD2,CASSLETSGIRETQYF,TGTGCCAGCAGCTTAGAGACTAGCGGTATCCGAGAGACCCAGTACTTC
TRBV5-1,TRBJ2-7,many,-,CASRGASSYEQYF,TGCGCCAGCAGAGGGGCCAGCTCCTACGAGCAGTACTTC
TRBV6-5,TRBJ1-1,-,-,CASSGGGGTEAFF,TGTGCCAGCAGTGGGGGCGGGGGGACTGAAGCTTTCTTT
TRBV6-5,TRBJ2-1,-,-,CASSYPGSSYNEQFF,TGTGCCAGCAGTTACCCAGGTAGCTCCTACAATGAGCAGTTCTTC
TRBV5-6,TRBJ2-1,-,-,CASSLVSRTNEQFF,TGTGCCAGCAGCTTGGTCTCCCGGACGAATGAGCAGTTCTTC
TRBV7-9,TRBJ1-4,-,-,CASSLGGAGGEKLFF,TGTGCCAGCAGCTTAGGGGGGGCAGGAGGAGAAAAACTGTTTTTT
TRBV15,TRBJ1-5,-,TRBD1,CATRETRQGNQPQHF,TGTGCCACCAGAGAAACCCGACAGGGGAATCAGCCACAGCATTTT
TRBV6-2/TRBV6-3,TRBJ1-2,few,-,CASSTTENYGYTF,TGTGCCAGCTCAACGACCGAGAACTATGGCTACACCTTC
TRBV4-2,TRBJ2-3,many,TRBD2,CASSQEETSGGVRDTQYF,TGTGCCAGCAGCCAAGAAGAGACTAGCGGGGGGGTTAGAGATACGCAGTATTTT
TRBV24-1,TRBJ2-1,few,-,CATSDKGVQFF,TGTGCCACCAGTGATAAGGGGGTACAGTTCTTC
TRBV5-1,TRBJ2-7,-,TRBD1,CATRAPGQGYEQYF,TGCGCCACCCGGGCCCCGGGACAGGGCTACGAGCAGTACTTC
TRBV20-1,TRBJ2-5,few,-,CSAQDRRKIRGTQYF,TGCAGTGCTCAAGACAGGAGGAAGATCCGGGGGACCCAGTACTTC
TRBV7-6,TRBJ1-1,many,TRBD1,CASSLAEGQGGTEAFF,TGTGCCAGCAGCTTAGCGGAGGGACAGGGAGGAACTGAAGCTTTCTTT
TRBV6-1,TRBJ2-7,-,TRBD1,CASSEKRQGPGEQYF,TGTGCCAGCAGTGAAAAACGACAGGGCCCGGGGGAGCAGTACTTC
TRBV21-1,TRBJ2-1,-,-,CASSGQRGCSYNEQFF,TGTGCCAGCAGCGGACAGAGGGGGTGCTCCTACAATGAGCAGTTCTTC
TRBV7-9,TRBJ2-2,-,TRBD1,CASRPTGKAGELFF,TGTGCCAGCAGACCGACAGGGAAAGCCGGGGAGCTGTTTTTT
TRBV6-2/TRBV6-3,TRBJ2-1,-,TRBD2,CASSYSESGINEQFF,TGTGCCAGCAGTTACTCCGAGAGCGGGATCAATGAGCAGTTCTTC
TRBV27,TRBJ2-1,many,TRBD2,CASSTNGGKQFF,TGTGCCAGCAGTACTAACGGGGGGAAGCAGTTCTTC
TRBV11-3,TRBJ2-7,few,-,CASSLGGARVEQYF,TGTGCCAGCAGCTTAGGTGGGGCTCGGGTCGAGCAGTACTTC
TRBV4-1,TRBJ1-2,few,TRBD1,CASSRDRGRWGYTF,TGCGCCAGCAGCCGGGACAGGGGCCGTTGGGGCTACACCTTC
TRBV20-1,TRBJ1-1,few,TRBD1,CSAPGQGANEAFF,TGCAGTGCTCCCGGACAGGGGGCAAATGAAGCTTTCTTT
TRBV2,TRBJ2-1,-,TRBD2,CASSPSGGGLFF,TGTGCCAGCAGCCCTAGCGGGGGGGGTCTGTTCTTC
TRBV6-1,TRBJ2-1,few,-,CASSELGIDEQFF,TGTGCCAGCAGTGAACTTGGGATCGATGAGCAGTTCTTC
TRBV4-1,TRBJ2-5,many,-,CASSQVMSLWETQYF,TGCGCCAGCAGCCAAGTGATGTCCTTGTGGGAGACCCAGTACTTC
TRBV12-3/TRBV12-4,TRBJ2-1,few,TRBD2,CASSPGGLAGEQFF,TGTGCCAGCAGTCCCGGGGGACTAGCTGGCGAGCAGTTCTTC
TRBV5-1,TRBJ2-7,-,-,CASRPDTSSYEQYF,TGCGCCAGCAGACCAGACACAAGCTCCTACGAGCAGTACTTC
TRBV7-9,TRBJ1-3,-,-,CATPGSDSFSGNTIYF,TGTGCCACCCCGGGATCCGACTCCTTCTCTGGAAACACCATATATTTT
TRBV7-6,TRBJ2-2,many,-,CASSSDYKLGELFF,TGTGCCAGCAGCTCGGACTATAAGCTCGGGGAGCTGTTTTTT
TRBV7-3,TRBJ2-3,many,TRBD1,CASSFSGTGADTQYF,TGTGCCAGCAGCTTCTCCGGGACAGGGGCAGATACGCAGTATTTT
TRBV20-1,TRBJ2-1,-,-,CALSGGLYNEQFF,TGCGCGCTGTCCGGGGGGCTTTACAATGAGCAGTTCTTC
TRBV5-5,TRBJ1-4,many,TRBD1,CASSLTGQGVQKLFF,TGTGCCAGCAGCTTGACAGGACAGGGGGTCCAAAAACTGTTTTTT
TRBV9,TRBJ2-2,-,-,CALGAGNTGELFF,TGTGCCTTGGGGGCAGGGAACACCGGGGAGCTGTTTTTT
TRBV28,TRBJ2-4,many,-,CASSLTGAKNIQYF,TGTGCCAGCAGTTTAACCGGAGCCAAAAACATTCAGTACTTC
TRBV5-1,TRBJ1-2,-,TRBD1,CASSPGQGDYGYTF,TGCGCCAGCAGCCCGGGACAGGGAGACTATGGCTACACCTTC
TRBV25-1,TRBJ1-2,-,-,CASSPRGGGYTF,TGTGCCAGCAGTCCACGAGGGGGTGGCTACACCTTC
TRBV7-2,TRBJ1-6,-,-,CASSLRGTGSPLHF,TGTGCCAGCAGCTTACGGGGGACCGGTTCACCCCTCCACTTT
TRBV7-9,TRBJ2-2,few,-,CASRPGGAGELFF,TGTGCCAGCAGACCAGGGGGGGCCGGGGAGCTGTTTTTT
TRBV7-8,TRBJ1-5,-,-,CASSFWDRSNQPQHF,TGTGCCAGCAGCTTCTGGGACCGTAGCAATCAGCCCCAGCATTTT
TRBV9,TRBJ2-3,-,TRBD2,CASSHPSRGVTDTQYF,TGTGCCAGCAGCCACCCCAGCCGGGGGGTCACAGATACGCAGTATTTT
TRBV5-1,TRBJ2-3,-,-,CASWDMLSDTQYF,TGCGCCAGTTGGGACATGCTGTCAGATACGCAGTATTTT
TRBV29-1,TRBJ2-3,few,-,CSVRTRRTDTQYF,TGCAGCGTTCGGACGAGGCGCACAGATACGCAGTATTTT
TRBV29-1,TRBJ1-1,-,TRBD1,CSVEDRANTEAFF,TGCAGCGTTGAGGACAGGGCGAACACTGAAGCTTTCTTT